Listed here are 21 T cell receptor beta chains from one sample, sequenced in a study of brain T cells in children with intractable seizures. Using immunoSEQ multiplex PCR, the repertoire was profiled, and TCRdb retains in-frame clones only, with some absent. The profile shows roughly 80,000 clones, approximately 89% of them singletons. The sequences come from peripheral blood, collected at surgery. The receptors derive from a girl aged 2-9 years with Rasmussen encephalitis and intractable seizures.

A single count supports this clone. The rearrangement joins TRBV27 to TRBJ2-3, with a weak D call TRBD2 (6 bases). CDR3 length equals 16 residues. The V gene lost 5 bases and the J gene lost 0 bases, with 15 bases spanning the gap. Germline V gene data show CDR1 as MNHEY and CDR2 as SMNVEV (reference sequence). This CDR3 is CASSPPRGTSTDTQYF. Here the CDR3 DNA reads TGTGCCAGCAGTCCCCCCCGAGGGACTAGCACAGATACGCAGTATTTT.

In this sample, this clone turned up a few times. The chain uses TRBV15 and TRBJ1-1; unclear D gene. The CDR3 has 14 residues. V lost 4 bases and J 5 bases, leaving 14 bases between the germline ends. Germline V lookup: CDR1 LNHNV, CDR2 YYDKDF (reference sequence). CDR3 DNA: TGTGCCACCAGCACCGCATCCAGAAGTACTGAAGCTTTCTTT. Translation gives CATSTASRSTEAFF.

This clone came up a few times. V and J are TRBV30 and TRBJ2-3, with D perhaps being TRBD1 or TRBD2 (5 bases each). This CDR3 region has 13 residues. The germline CDR1 and CDR2 sequences are GTSNPN and SVGIG (reference sequence). V dropped 0 bases and J dropped 6 bases, with 10 bases sitting between them. The CDR3 sequence: CAWSVLEGDTQYF. CDR3 in DNA: TGTGCCTGGAGTGTACTAGAGGGGGATACGCAGTATTTT.

The chain is built from TRBV6-6 and TRBJ2-1, with D possibly TRBD1 on 6 matching bases. The V end lost 8 bases, the J end lost 4 bases, and 12 bases lay between the germline ends. Germline V CDR1 and CDR2: MNHNY, SVGAGI (reference sequence). The CDR3 extends over 13 amino acids. CDR3 amino acids: CASSRDTYNEQFF. The CDR3 DNA reads TGTGCCAGCTCGAGGGACACTTACAATGAGCAGTTCTTC.

The gene calls are TRBV20-1 and TRBJ1-4; D is undetermined. The CDR3 extends over 12 amino acids. V was shortened by 3 bases and J by 8 bases, with 10 bases between the two germline ends. Germline values: CDR1 DFQATT, CDR2 SNEGSKA (reference sequence). CDR3 protein: CSASPDREKLFF. DNA of the CDR3: TGCAGTGCTAGTCCTGATCGGGAAAAACTGTTTTTT.

The gene calls are TRBV27 and TRBJ2-7; TRBD1 matches at 10 bases. V shed 6 bases and J 6 bases; nucleotides not matched to a gene: 14. The CDR3 spans 16 residues. The V gene's germline CDR1 is MNHEY and CDR2 SMNVEV (reference sequence). CDR3 loop: CASSWINWDRGGEQYF. Written as DNA, the CDR3 is TGTGCCAGCAGCTGGATTAATTGGGACAGGGGTGGCGAGCAGTACTTC.

V is TRBV5-1 and J is TRBJ2-7; 14 bases are a match to TRBD2. This CDR3 contains 15 residues. Germline lookup yields CDR1 SGHRS and CDR2 YFSETQ. The V and J ends lost 0 bases and 5 bases, in that order; junction bases with no gene match: 1. The CDR3 reads CASSLAGLAGDEQYF. CDR3 coding DNA: TGCGCCAGCAGCTTGGCGGGACTAGCGGGAGACGAGCAGTACTTC.

The gene calls are TRBV2 and TRBJ1-2, with D uncertain. CDR1 is SNHLY, CDR2 FYNNEI, per germline. This CDR3 has 13 amino acids. The V end lost 8 bases, the J end lost 0 bases, and 10 bases lay between the germline ends. The CDR3 loop reads CASAGRTNYGYTF. The CDR3 region has the DNA TGTGCCAGCGCAGGACGTACTAACTATGGCTACACCTTC.

In this sample, this clone turned up once. This rearrangement joins TRBV5-4 to TRBJ1-2, with D possibly TRBD1 on 6 matching bases. Trimming pared 1 base from V and 4 bases from J, leaving 11 bases between. The germline CDR1 and CDR2 sequences are SGHNT and YYREEE (reference sequence). This CDR3 spans 14 amino acids. The CDR3 loop is CASSLQGIGYGYTF. The CDR3 region has the DNA TGTGCCAGCAGCTTGCAGGGGATCGGCTATGGCTACACCTTC.

J is TRBJ1-1 and V is TRBV6-5; a possible D gene is TRBD1 (5 bases). The germline gives CDR1 MNHEY, CDR2 SVGAGI. Trimming stripped 4 bases from V and 0 bases from J, with 9 bases between. The length of the CDR3 is 14 residues. In DNA, the CDR3 is TGTGCCAGCAGTTTAGGAGGGGTGAACACTGAAGCTTTCTTT. Protein: CASSLGGVNTEAFF.

The gene calls are TRBV27 and TRBJ1-6; D is possibly TRBD1 (5 bases). V was pared by 7 bases and J by 10 bases, with 20 bases between. The germline V gene has CDR1 MNHEY and CDR2 SMNVEV (reference sequence). The CDR3 has 15 amino acids. In DNA, the CDR3 is TGTGCCAGCAATCCGACGACGGGGGGACGGTCACCCCTCCACTTT. This translates into CASNPTTGGRSPLHF.

V gene TRBV29-1 combines with J gene TRBJ1-1; no firm D call. From germline, CDR1 is SQVTM and CDR2 ANQGSEA. With 4 bases removed from V and 2 bases from J, the gap between germline ends came to 8 bases. CDR3 size: 12 residues. The CDR3 sequence is CSVGGLNTEAFF. DNA of the CDR3: TGCAGCGTTGGCGGACTTAACACTGAAGCTTTCTTT.

The chain couples TRBV2 to TRBJ1-1; D remains unclear. The V and J ends lost 9 bases and 2 bases respectively, with 19 bases between them. Germline CDR1 is SNHLY and CDR2 is FYNNEI. The CDR3 consists of 15 residues. The CDR3 DNA sequence: TGTGCCAGTCAAGTGATCGGGCAGGCCAACACTGAAGCTTTCTTT. It yields the protein CASQVIGQANTEAFF.

The rearrangement uses TRBV9 and TRBJ2-5; TRBD2 matches at 13 bases. V shed 3 bases and J 2 bases; nucleotides not matched to a gene: 4. The CDR3 spans 16 residues. CDR1 is SGDLS and CDR2 is YYNGEE in the germline V gene. CDR3 DNA: TGTGCCAGCAGCGCACAACTAGCGGGGGGGCAAGAGACCCAGTACTTC. Translated: CASSAQLAGGQETQYF. The variable domain in full, completed from reference TRBV9 and TRBJ2-5, reads DSGVTQTPKHLITATGQRVTLRCSPRSGDLSVYWYQQSLDQGLQFLIQYYNGEERAKGNILERFSAQQFPDLHSELNLSSLELGDSALYFCASSAQLAGGQETQYFGPGTRLLVL.

This sequence joins TRBV10-3 and TRBJ2-3; TRBD2 agrees at 10 bases. V was clipped by 3 bases and J by 6 bases; unmatched bases: 9. The germline gives CDR1 ENHRY, CDR2 SYGVKD. The length of the CDR3 is 16 residues. The CDR3 DNA reads as TGTGCCATCAGTGATACAGCGGGAGGGGGAGTTGATACGCAGTATTTT. The encoded protein is CAISDTAGGGVDTQYF.

The J gene is TRBJ2-5, the V gene TRBV3-1 (or the pseudogene TRBV3-2), with 10 bases matching TRBD2. The CDR3 contains 14 residues. V was clipped by 6 bases and J by 5 bases; unmatched bases: 6. Germline V CDR1 and CDR2: LGHDT, YNNKEL (reference sequence). In nucleotides, the CDR3 is TGTGCCAGCAGTCTCCCTAGCGGGAGTGAGACCCAGTACTTC. Its translation is CASSLPSGSETQYF.

The chain employs TRBV19 and TRBJ1-1, with 8 bases aligning to TRBD1. The CDR3 runs to 16 residues. Per the germline V gene, CDR1 is LNHDA and CDR2 is SQIVND (reference sequence). V lost 3 bases, J lost 5 bases, and 11 bases stayed unmatched. Written as DNA, the CDR3 is TGTGCCAGTAGTATGGGTCAGGGGGCGAGGTTGACTGAAGCTTTCTTT. Translation: CASSMGQGARLTEAFF.

The CDR3 coding sequence is TGTGCCAGCAGCCACAACCTTTGGGATGAGCAGTTCTTC. Translating gives CASSHNLWDEQFF. This sequence joins TRBV13 and TRBJ2-1; D is uncertain. In germline, CDR1 is PRHDT, CDR2 FYEKMQ (reference sequence). Trimming shortened V by 5 bases and J by 8 bases, and 13 bases separated the two germline ends. The length of the CDR3 is 13 residues.

This clone was counted a single time. This chain links TRBV9 with TRBJ2-7; 8 positions agree with TRBD1. This CDR3 has 14 amino acids. Unmatched junction bases numbered 2, after V lost 0 bases and J lost 3 bases. Per the germline V gene, CDR1 is SGDLS and CDR2 is YYNGEE. This CDR3 reads CASSVDGQGYEQYF. In nucleotides, the CDR3 is TGTGCCAGCAGCGTAGACGGACAGGGCTACGAGCAGTACTTC.

A single count supports this clone. The junction does not match germline at one end; this may be a read error. The chain has TRBV7-9 and TRBJ2-7, with D perhaps matching TRBD1 (5 bases). Germline values: CDR1 SEHNR, CDR2 FQNEAQ (reference sequence). This CDR3 spans 15 amino acids. The CDR3 bases are TGTGCCAGCAGCTCATACCGACCAGGGTCCTACGGGCAGTACTTC. The encoded protein is CASSSYRPGSYGQYF. Based on the CDR3 plus reference TRBV7-9 and TRBJ2-7, the full variable domain is DTGVSQNPRHKITKRGQNVTFRCDPISEHNRLYWYRQTLGQGPEFLTYFQNEAQLEKSRLLSDRFSAERPKGSFSTLEIQRTEQGDSAMYLCASSSYRPGSYGQYFGPGTRLTVT.

The chain is built from TRBV5-4 and TRBJ2-3; no clear D gene. Germline loops: CDR1 SGHNT, CDR2 YYREEE (reference sequence). V lost 0 bases and J lost 1, with 18 bases in between. The CDR3 has 18 amino acids. CDR3 DNA sequence: TGTGCCAGCAGCTTGGCAGGACGACCCTTTCTCGGCACAGATACGCAGTATTTT. It encodes CASSLAGRPFLGTDTQYF.